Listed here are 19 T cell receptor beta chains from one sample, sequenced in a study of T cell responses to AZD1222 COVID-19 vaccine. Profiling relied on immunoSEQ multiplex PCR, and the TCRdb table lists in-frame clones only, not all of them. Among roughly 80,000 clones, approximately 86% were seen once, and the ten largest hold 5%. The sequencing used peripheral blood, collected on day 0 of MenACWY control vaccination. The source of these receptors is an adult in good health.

Written as DNA, the CDR3 is TGTGCCAGCAGGGGATCCGGGCCCTCCTATGGCTACACCTTC. This encodes CASRGSGPSYGYTF. The chain joins TRBV6-5 to TRBJ1-2; D remains unclear. Germline lookup yields CDR1 MNHEY and CDR2 SVGAGI. V lost 6 bases and J 4 bases, leaving 15 bases between the germline ends. The CDR3 loop spans 14 amino acids.

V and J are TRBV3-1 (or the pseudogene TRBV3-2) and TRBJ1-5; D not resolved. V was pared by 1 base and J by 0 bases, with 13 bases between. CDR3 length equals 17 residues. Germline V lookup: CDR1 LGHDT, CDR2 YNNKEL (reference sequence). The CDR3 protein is CASSQGSAVDSNQPQHF. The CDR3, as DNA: TGTGCCAGCAGCCAAGGATCGGCAGTCGATAGCAATCAGCCCCAGCATTTT.

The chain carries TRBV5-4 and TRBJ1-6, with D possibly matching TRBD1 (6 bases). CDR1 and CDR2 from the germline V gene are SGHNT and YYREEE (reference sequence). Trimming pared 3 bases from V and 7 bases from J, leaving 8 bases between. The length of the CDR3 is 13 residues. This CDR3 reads CASSYGQNSPLHF. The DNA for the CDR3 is TGTGCCAGCAGCTACGGACAGAATTCACCCCTCCACTTT.

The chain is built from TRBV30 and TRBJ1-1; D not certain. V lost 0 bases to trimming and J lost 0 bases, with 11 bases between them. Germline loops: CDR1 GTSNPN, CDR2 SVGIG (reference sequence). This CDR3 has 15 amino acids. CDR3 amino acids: CAWSVRGGLNTEAFF. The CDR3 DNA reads TGTGCCTGGAGTGTACGAGGCGGGTTGAACACTGAAGCTTTCTTT.

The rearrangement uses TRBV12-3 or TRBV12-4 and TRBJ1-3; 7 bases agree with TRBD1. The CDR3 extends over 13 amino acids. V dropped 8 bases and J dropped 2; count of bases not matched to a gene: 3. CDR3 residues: CASLQGTGNTIYF. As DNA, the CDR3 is TGTGCCAGCTTACAGGGGACTGGAAACACCATATATTTT.

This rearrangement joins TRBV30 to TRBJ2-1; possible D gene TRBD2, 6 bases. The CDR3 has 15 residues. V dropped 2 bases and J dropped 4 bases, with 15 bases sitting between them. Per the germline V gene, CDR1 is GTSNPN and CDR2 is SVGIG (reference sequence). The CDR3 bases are TGTGCCTGGAGTTACCTTAGCGGAGTTTACAATGAGCAGTTCTTC. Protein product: CAWSYLSGVYNEQFF.

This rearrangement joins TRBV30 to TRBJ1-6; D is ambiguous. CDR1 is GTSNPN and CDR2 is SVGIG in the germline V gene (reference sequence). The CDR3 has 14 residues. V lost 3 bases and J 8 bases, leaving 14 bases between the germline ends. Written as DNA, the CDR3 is TGTGCCTGGAGAGTTGCCGCTCAATATTCACCCCTCCACTTT. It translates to CAWRVAAQYSPLHF. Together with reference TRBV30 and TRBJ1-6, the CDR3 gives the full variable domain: SQTIHQWPATLVQPVGSPLSLECTVEGTSNPNLYWYRQAAGRGLQLLFYSVGIGQISSEVPQNLSASRPQDRQFILSSKKLLLSDSGFYLCAWRVAAQYSPLHFGNGTRLTVT.

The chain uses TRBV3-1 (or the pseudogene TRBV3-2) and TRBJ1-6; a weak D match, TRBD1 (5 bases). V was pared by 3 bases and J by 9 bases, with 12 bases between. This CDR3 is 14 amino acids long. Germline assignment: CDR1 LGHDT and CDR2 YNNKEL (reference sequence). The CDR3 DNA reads TGTGCCAGCAGCCAGGGAGTCGACAGTTCACCCCTCCACTTT. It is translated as CASSQGVDSSPLHF.

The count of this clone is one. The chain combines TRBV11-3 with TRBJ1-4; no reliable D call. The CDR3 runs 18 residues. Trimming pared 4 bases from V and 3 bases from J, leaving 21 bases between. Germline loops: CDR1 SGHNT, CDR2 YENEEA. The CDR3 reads CASSSRGVRGSANEKLFF. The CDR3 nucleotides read TGTGCCAGCAGCTCCAGAGGAGTCCGGGGTTCGGCTAATGAAAAACTGTTTTTT.

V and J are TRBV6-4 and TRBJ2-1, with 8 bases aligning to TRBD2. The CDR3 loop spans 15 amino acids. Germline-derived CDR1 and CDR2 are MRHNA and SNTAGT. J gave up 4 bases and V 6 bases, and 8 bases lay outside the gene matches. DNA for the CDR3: TGTGCCAGCAGCGTAGCGGGGTCCTCTTACAATGAGCAGTTCTTC. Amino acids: CASSVAGSSYNEQFF.

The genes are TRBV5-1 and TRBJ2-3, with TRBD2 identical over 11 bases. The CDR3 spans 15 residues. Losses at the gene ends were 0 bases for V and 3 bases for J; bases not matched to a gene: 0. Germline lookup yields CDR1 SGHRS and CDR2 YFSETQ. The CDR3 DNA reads TGCGCCAGCAGCTTGGGACTAGCGGGGACAGATACGCAGTATTTT. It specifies CASSLGLAGTDTQYF.

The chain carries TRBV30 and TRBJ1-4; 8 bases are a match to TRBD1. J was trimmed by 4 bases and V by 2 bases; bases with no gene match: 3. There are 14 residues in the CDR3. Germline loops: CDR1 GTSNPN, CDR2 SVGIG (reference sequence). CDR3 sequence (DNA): TGTGCCTGGAGTTTGGGACAGGTTAATGAAAAACTGTTTTTT. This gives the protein CAWSLGQVNEKLFF.

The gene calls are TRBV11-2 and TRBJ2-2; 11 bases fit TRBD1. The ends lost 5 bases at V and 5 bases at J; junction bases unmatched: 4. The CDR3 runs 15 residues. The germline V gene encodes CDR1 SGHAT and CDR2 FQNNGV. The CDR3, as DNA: TGTGCCAGCAGCAAAGGGACAGGGGGTACCGGGGAGCTGTTTTTT. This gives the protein CASSKGTGGTGELFF.

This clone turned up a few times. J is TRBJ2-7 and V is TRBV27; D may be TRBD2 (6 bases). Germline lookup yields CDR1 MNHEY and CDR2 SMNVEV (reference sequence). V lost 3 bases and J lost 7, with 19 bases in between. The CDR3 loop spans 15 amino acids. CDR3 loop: CASSFRAGLSGEQYF. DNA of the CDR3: TGTGCCAGCAGTTTCAGAGCGGGCCTCTCCGGGGAGCAGTACTTC.

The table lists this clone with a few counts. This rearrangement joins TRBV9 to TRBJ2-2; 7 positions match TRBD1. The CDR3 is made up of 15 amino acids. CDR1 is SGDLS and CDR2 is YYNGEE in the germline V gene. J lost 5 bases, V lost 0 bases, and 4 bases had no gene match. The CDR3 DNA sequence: TGTGCCAGCAGCGTAGAGGGGGCGAGGACCGGGGAGCTGTTTTTT. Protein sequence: CASSVEGARTGELFF.

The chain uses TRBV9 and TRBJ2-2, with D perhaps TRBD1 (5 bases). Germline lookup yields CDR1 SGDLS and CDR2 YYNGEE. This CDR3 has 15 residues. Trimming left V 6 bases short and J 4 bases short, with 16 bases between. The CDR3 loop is CASTPSGSSTGELFF. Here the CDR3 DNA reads TGTGCCAGCACTCCCTCAGGGTCGAGCACCGGGGAGCTGTTTTTT. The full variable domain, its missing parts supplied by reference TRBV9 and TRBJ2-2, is DSGVTQTPKHLITATGQRVTLRCSPRSGDLSVYWYQQSLDQGLQFLIQYYNGEERAKGNILERFSAQQFPDLHSELNLSSLELGDSALYFCASTPSGSSTGELFFGEGSRLTVL.

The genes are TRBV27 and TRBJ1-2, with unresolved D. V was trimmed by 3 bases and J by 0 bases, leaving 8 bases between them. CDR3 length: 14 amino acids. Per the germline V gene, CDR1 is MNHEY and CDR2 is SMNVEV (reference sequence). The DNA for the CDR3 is TGTGCCAGCAGTTTTGCTGCGGCTAACTATGGCTACACCTTC. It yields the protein CASSFAAANYGYTF.

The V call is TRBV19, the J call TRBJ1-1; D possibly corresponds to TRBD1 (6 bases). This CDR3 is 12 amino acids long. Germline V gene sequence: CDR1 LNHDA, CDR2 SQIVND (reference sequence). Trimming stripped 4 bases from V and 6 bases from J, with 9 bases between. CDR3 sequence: CASSKYRAEAFF. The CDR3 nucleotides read TGTGCCAGTAGTAAATACAGGGCTGAAGCTTTCTTT.

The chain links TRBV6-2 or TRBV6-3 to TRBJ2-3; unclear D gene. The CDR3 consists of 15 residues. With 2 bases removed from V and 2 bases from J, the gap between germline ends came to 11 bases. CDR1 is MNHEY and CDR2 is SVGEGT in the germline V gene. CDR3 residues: CASSYPGFSTDTQYF. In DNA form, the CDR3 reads TGTGCCAGCAGTTACCCCGGGTTTTCCACAGATACGCAGTATTTT.